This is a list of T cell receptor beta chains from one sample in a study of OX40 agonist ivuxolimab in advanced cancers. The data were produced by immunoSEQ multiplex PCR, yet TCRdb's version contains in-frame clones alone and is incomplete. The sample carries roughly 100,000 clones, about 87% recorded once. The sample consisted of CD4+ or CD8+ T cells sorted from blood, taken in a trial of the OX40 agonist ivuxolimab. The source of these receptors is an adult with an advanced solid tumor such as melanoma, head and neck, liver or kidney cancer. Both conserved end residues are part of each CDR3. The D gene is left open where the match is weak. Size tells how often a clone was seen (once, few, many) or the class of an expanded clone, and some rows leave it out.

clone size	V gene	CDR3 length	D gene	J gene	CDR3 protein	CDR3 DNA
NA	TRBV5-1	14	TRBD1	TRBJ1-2	CASSLGDRGYGYTF	TGCGCCAGCAGCTTGGGGGACAGGGGTTATGGCTACACCTTC
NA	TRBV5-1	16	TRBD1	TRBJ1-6	CASSLEGETGVSPLHF	TGCGCCAGCAGCTTGGAGGGGGAGACAGGGGTTTCACCCCTCCACTTT
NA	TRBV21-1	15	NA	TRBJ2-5	CASSKEDLGQETQYF	TGTGCCAGCAGCAAAGAGGACCTGGGGCAAGAGACCCAGTACTTC
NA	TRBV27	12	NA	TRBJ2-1	CASSFNGRRQFF	TGTGCCAGCAGTTTCAATGGCAGAAGGCAGTTCTTC
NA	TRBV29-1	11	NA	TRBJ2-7	CSVQRGNEQYF	TGCAGCGTCCAAAGGGGAAACGAGCAGTACTTC
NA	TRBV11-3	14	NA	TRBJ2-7	CASSLGDRFLGQYF	TGTGCCAGCAGCTTAGGAGACCGGTTTCTTGGGCAGTACTTC
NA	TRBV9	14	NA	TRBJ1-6	CASSVSEGHSPLHF	TGTGCCAGCAGCGTTTCTGAGGGGCATTCACCCCTCCACTTT
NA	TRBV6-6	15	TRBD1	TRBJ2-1	CASSAGQGASYEQFF	TGTGCCAGCAGTGCGGGACAGGGGGCGAGCTATGAGCAGTTCTTC
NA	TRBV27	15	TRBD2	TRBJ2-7	CASTSGTGGTYEQYF	TGTGCCAGCACCTCCGGGACGGGGGGAACCTACGAGCAGTACTTC
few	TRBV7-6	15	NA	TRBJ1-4	CASSLAAGDNEKLFF	TGTGCCAGCAGCTTAGCGGCAGGGGATAATGAAAAACTGTTTTTT
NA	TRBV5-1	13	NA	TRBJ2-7	CASSFSDPYEQYF	TGCGCCAGCAGCTTTAGTGACCCCTACGAGCAGTACTTC
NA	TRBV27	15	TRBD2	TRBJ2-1	CASSATSGIENEQFF	TGTGCCAGCAGCGCTACTAGCGGGATAGAAAATGAGCAGTTCTTC
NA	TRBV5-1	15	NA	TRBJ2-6	CASSLSGSGANVLTF	TGCGCCAGCAGCCTCAGCGGGTCTGGGGCCAACGTCCTGACTTTC
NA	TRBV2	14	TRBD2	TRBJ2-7	CASSDRGGPYEQYF	TGTGCCAGCAGTGATCGGGGAGGGCCCTACGAGCAGTACTTC
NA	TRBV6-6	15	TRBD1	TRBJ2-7	CASSEGPGTGFEQYF	TGTGCCAGCAGTGAGGGTCCCGGGACAGGTTTCGAGCAGTACTTC
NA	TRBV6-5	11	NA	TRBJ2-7	CASSRGGEQYF	TGTGCCAGCAGCCGTGGGGGTGAGCAGTACTTC
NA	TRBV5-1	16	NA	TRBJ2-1	CASSLMGGNIGNEQFF	TGCGCCAGCAGCTTGATGGGCGGGAATATCGGCAATGAGCAGTTCTTC
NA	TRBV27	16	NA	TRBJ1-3	CASTLPHASSGNTIYF	TGTGCCAGCACCCTGCCGCACGCAAGCTCTGGAAACACCATATATTTT
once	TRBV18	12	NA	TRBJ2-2	CASSPIRGELFF	TGTGCCAGCTCACCAATCCGGGGCGAGCTGTTTTTT
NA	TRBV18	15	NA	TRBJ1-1	CASSPPGPKNTEAFF	TGTGCCAGCTCACCACCGGGGCCTAAGAACACTGAAGCTTTCTTT
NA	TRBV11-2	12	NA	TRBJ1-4	CASSPWGEKLFF	TGTGCCAGCAGCCCGTGGGGTGAAAAACTGTTTTTT
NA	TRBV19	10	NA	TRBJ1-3	CASRRNTIYF	TGTGCCAGTAGGAGAAACACCATATATTTT
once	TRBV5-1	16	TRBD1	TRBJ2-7	CASSPYGQESSYEQYF	TGCGCCAGCAGCCCTTACGGACAGGAAAGCTCCTACGAGCAGTACTTC
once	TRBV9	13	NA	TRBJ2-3	CASSVVTSLTQYF	TGTGCCAGCAGCGTAGTCACTAGCTTAACGCAGTATTTT
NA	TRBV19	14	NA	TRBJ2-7	CASSPEGWPREQYF	TGTGCCAGTAGTCCCGAGGGGTGGCCGCGCGAGCAGTACTTC
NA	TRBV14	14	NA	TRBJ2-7	CASSLWDLSNEQYF	TGTGCCAGCAGCCTCTGGGACCTTAGTAACGAGCAGTACTTC
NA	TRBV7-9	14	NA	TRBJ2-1	CASSFRSSYNEQFF	TGTGCCAGCAGCTTCAGGTCGTCTTACAATGAGCAGTTCTTC
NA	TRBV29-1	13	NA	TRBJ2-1	CSAFVREGNEQFF	TGCAGCGCCTTTGTCAGAGAGGGGAATGAGCAGTTCTTC
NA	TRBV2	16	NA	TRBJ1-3	CARSTGTPASGNTIYF	TGTGCCAGATCAACCGGGACCCCCGCCTCTGGAAACACCATATATTTT
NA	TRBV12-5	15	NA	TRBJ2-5	CASGGVSAEQETQYF	TGTGCTAGTGGTGGGGTTTCAGCGGAGCAAGAGACCCAGTACTTC
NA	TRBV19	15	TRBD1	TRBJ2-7	CASSMTGTASYEQYF	TGTGCCAGTAGTATGACCGGGACAGCCTCCTACGAGCAGTACTTC
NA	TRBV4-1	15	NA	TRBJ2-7	CASSHRGGGAYEQYF	TGCGCCAGCAGCCACCGGGGAGGGGGCGCTTACGAGCAGTACTTC
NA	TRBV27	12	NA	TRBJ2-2	CASSPGVGELFF	TGTGCCAGCAGTCCCGGGGTCGGGGAGCTGTTTTTT
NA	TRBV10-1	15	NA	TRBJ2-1	CASTKDIGSYNEQFF	TGCGCCAGCACCAAGGACATCGGCTCCTACAATGAGCAGTTCTTC
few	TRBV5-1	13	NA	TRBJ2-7	CASSLVPNYEQYF	TGCGCCAGCAGCTTGGTTCCCAACTACGAGCAGTACTTC